The present TCR beta chain was sequenced within a study of blood T cells in healthy people across ages. The sample, about 10 milliliters of peripheral blood, was drawn from each donor. PBMCs numbering at least 7 million were isolated per sample. Sample-barcoded 5' priming and a J-beta primer mix drove a second PCR of roughly 6 to 12 cycles. Each TCR beta cDNA got a 12-nucleotide random molecular identifier. TCRdb processed the 5' RACE reads anew with MiXCR; each CDR3 protein has one entry. The repertoire holds approximately 880,000 distinct CDR3 sequences, around 48% seen once, with about an eighth in the top ten. With 3 bases removed from V and 3 bases from J, the gap between germline ends came to 6 bases. CDR3 length equals 11 residues. Germline V gene sequence: CDR1 DFQATT, CDR2 SNEGSKA (reference sequence).

This clonotype was obtained from a young man in good health. The chain has TRBV20-1 and TRBJ2-7; D not resolved. Sequenced material: blood. CDR3 protein: CSASASYEQYF. In nucleotides, the CDR3 is TGCAGTGCTAGTGCCAGCTACGAGCAGTACTTC.